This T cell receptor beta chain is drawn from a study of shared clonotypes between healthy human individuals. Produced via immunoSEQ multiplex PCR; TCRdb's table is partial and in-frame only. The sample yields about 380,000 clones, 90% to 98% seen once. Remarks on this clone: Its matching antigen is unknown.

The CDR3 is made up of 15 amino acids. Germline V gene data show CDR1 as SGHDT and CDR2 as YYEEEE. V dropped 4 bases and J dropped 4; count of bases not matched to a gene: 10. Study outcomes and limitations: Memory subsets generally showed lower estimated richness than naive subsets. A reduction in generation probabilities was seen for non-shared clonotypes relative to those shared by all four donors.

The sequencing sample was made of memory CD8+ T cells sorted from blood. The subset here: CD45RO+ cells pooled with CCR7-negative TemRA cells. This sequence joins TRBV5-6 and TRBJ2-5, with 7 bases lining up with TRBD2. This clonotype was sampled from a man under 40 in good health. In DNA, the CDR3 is TGTGCCAGCAGCCCTCAAGGGACTAAGCGAGAGACCCAGTACTTC. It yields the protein CASSPQGTKRETQYF. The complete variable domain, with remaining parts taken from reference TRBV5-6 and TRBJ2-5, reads DAGVTQSPTHLIKTRGQQVTLRCSPKSGHDTVSWYQQALGQGPQFIFQYYEEEERQRGNFPDRFSGHQFPNYSSELNVNALLLGDSALYLCASSPQGTKRETQYFGPGTRLLVL.